The 21 T cell receptor beta chains presented below share a single source sample, sequenced in a study of blood T cell repertoires in COVID-19. Data came from immunoSEQ multiplex PCR; TCRdb stores just in-frame clones and leaves some out. The data contain roughly 14,000 clones, around 86% of them seen just once; the ten biggest clones take up 15% to 20%. Specimen: peripheral blood. These receptor sequences come from a human donor in a cohort sampled during active COVID-19.

The chain joins TRBV2 to TRBJ2-5; possibly TRBD2 for D (7 bases). CDR1 SNHLY and CDR2 FYNNEI come from the germline V gene. The CDR3 covers 14 residues. The V and J ends lost 6 bases and 5 bases respectively, with 16 bases between them. The CDR3 loop is CASRKTQGGETQYF. In DNA form, the CDR3 reads TGTGCCAGCAGGAAAACACAGGGAGGGGAGACCCAGTACTTC.

This rearrangement joins TRBV14 to TRBJ2-4; 11 bases fit TRBD1. CDR3 length: 16 residues. Germline CDR1 is SGHDN and CDR2 is FVKESK. Trimming cost V 4 bases and J 2 bases; bases outside gene matches: 4. The CDR3 DNA is TGTGCCAGCAGCCCGGACAGGGGGCTTCCCAAAAACATTCAGTACTTC. Translated: CASSPDRGLPKNIQYF.

The chain is built from TRBV25-1 and TRBJ2-7, with 9 bases matching TRBD1. Germline values: CDR1 MGHDK, CDR2 SYGVNS. This CDR3 has 13 amino acids. The junction had 7 bases not matched to a gene; V was cut back by 6 bases and J by 7 bases. CDR3 nucleotide sequence: TGTGCCAGCAGGGGGACAGGGCTTAGGGAGCAGTACTTC. Translation: CASRGTGLREQYF.

The rearrangement joins TRBV14 to TRBJ1-2, with a possible D match to TRBD1 (5 bases). Trimming shortened V by 2 bases and J by 6 bases, and 10 bases separated the two germline ends. The CDR3 covers 13 residues. Germline CDR1 SGHDN, CDR2 FVKESK. CDR3 region: CASSQTWGDGYTF. The CDR3 DNA sequence: TGTGCCAGCAGCCAAACCTGGGGGGATGGCTACACCTTC.

The CDR3: CASSFGQGAGYTF. The CDR3 region has the DNA TGTGCCAGCAGTTTCGGACAGGGGGCTGGCTACACCTTC. The V and J genes are TRBV6-2 or TRBV6-3 and TRBJ1-2, with TRBD1 matching over 11 bases. With 4 bases clipped from V and 7 bases from J, the junction kept 2 bases outside the gene matches. The V gene's germline CDR1 is MNHEY and CDR2 SVGEGT. The length of the CDR3 is 13 residues.

The V call is TRBV5-6, the J call TRBJ1-1; TRBD1 aligns across 7 bases. V trimming: 3 bases; J trimming: 8 bases; junction bases outside the gene matches: 7. The CDR3 is made up of 13 amino acids. Germline V CDR1 and CDR2: SGHDT, YYEEEE. In nucleotides, the CDR3 is TGTGCCAGCAGCTGGTGGGACAGCGCCGAAGCTTTCTTT. Translating gives CASSWWDSAEAFF.

V usage is TRBV7-2 and J usage is TRBJ1-6; 7 nucleotides agree with TRBD1. The CDR3 totals 14 residues. The germline V gene has CDR1 SGHTA and CDR2 FQGNSA. The V segment lost 4 bases and the J segment 6 bases; nucleotides outside the gene matches: 3. CDR3 bases: TGTGCCAGCAGCTCCCAGGGGGGTAATTCACCCCTCCACTTT. As protein: CASSSQGGNSPLHF.

This chain's CDR3 is CATLTWAGSYNEQFF. CDR3 bases: TGTGCCACACTAACCTGGGCGGGCTCCTACAATGAGCAGTTCTTC. This chain uses TRBV6-6 with TRBJ2-1, with a tentative D call TRBD2 (5 bases). The CDR3 extends over 15 amino acids. V dropped 10 bases and J dropped 0 bases, with 16 bases sitting between them. Per the germline V gene, CDR1 is MNHNY and CDR2 is SVGAGI (reference sequence).

The chain is built from TRBV19 and TRBJ2-1; 9 nucleotides match TRBD1. Germline V lookup: CDR1 LNHDA, CDR2 SQIVND (reference sequence). V was pared by 3 bases and J by 3 bases, with 0 bases of the junction left unmatched. This CDR3 has 14 residues. In nucleotides, the CDR3 is TGTGCCAGTAGTATGGGACAGGGCTACAATGAGCAGTTCTTC. Protein product: CASSMGQGYNEQFF.

This sequence joins TRBV5-1 and TRBJ1-5, with 10 bases that match TRBD1. J lost 0 bases, V lost 0 bases, and 3 bases had no gene match. The CDR3 loop spans 17 amino acids. From germline, CDR1 is SGHRS and CDR2 YFSETQ. The CDR3 reads CASSLGTGGYSNQPQHF. The CDR3 nucleotides read TGCGCCAGCAGCTTGGGGACAGGGGGATATAGCAATCAGCCCCAGCATTTT.

The chain couples TRBV5-6 to TRBJ1-4; unclear D gene. The CDR3 has 13 residues. Germline CDR1 is SGHDT and CDR2 is YYEEEE. V lost 7 bases, J lost 8 bases, and 15 bases lay in between. Written as DNA, the CDR3 is TGTGCCAGCGGCGGGCCCGTGGGGGAAAAACTGTTTTTT. Translated: CASGGPVGEKLFF.

V is TRBV4-1 and J is TRBJ1-4, with 9 positions matching TRBD1. V trimming: 3 bases; J trimming: 0 bases; junction bases outside the gene matches: 8. The CDR3 is 18 amino acids. Germline V lookup: CDR1 MGHRA, CDR2 YSYEKL. CDR3 DNA: TGCGCCAGCAGCCAGAGGCATGGGACAGGGTCAACTAATGAAAAACTGTTTTTT. This translates into CASSQRHGTGSTNEKLFF.

This chain joins TRBV7-2 and TRBJ1-4, with no clear D. The CDR3 extends over 14 amino acids. The germline V gene encodes CDR1 SGHTA and CDR2 FQGNSA. V lost 5 bases to trimming and J lost 0 bases, with 7 bases between them. CDR3 in DNA: TGTGCCAGCAGCCTTGCGACAACTAATGAAAAACTGTTTTTT. As protein: CASSLATTNEKLFF.

CDR3 amino acids: CASSPEAGGYTEAFF. The DNA for the CDR3 is TGCGCCAGCAGCCCCGAGGCAGGGGGCTACACTGAAGCTTTCTTT. The V and J genes are TRBV5-1 and TRBJ1-1, with 8 bases that match TRBD1. V gave up 4 bases and J gave up 3 bases; unmatched junction bases: 8. CDR1 SGHRS and CDR2 YFSETQ come from the germline V gene. The CDR3 has 15 amino acids. The entire variable domain, with the rest obtained from reference TRBV5-1 and TRBJ1-1, is as follows: KAGVTQTPRYLIKTRGQQVTLSCSPISGHRSVSWYQQTPGQGLQFLFEYFSETQRNKGNFPGRFSGRQFSNSRSEMNVSTLELGDSALYLCASSPEAGGYTEAFFGQGTRLTVV.

CDR3 residues: CASSSHSGNYNEQFF. CDR3 nucleotides: TGTGCCAGCAGCTCCCATAGCGGGAACTACAATGAGCAGTTCTTC. The chain links TRBV7-2 to TRBJ2-1; TRBD2 matches 8 bases. Germline lookup yields CDR1 SGHTA and CDR2 FQGNSA. The junction had 5 bases not matched to a gene; V was cut back by 4 bases and J by 3 bases. The CDR3 totals 15 residues. The full variable domain, in which reference TRBV7-2 and TRBJ2-1 provide the parts outside the CDR3, is GAGVSQSPSNKVTEKGKDVELRCDPISGHTALYWYRQSLGQGLEFLIYFQGNSAPDKSGLPSDRFSAERTGGSVSTLTIQRTQQEDSAVYLCASSSHSGNYNEQFFGPGTRLTVL.

The chain is built from TRBV19 and TRBJ2-7; the match to TRBD1 covers 7 bases. V dropped 9 bases and J dropped 2; count of bases not matched to a gene: 10. CDR3 length: 14 residues. Germline V lookup: CDR1 LNHDA, CDR2 SQIVND (reference sequence). The CDR3 DNA follows: TGTGCCAGCCGCGGTCTAACAGGGGCCTACGAGCAGTACTTC. Protein: CASRGLTGAYEQYF.

CDR3 loop: CASSFGQLNQPQHF. As DNA, the CDR3 is TGTGCCAGCAGCTTCGGACAGTTAAATCAGCCCCAGCATTTT. This rearrangement joins TRBV3-1 (or the pseudogene TRBV3-2) to TRBJ1-5, with D tentatively TRBD1 (6 bases). The CDR3 consists of 14 residues. Trimming removed 5 bases at V and 4 bases at J, with 12 bases between. Germline values: CDR1 LGHDT, CDR2 YNNKEL (reference sequence).

This chain joins TRBV9 and TRBJ2-7; D might be TRBD1 (5 bases). The CDR3 spans 13 residues. Trimming removed 2 bases at V and 7 bases at J, with 13 bases between. Germline assignment: CDR1 SGDLS and CDR2 YYNGEE. CDR3 region: CASSVAGFREQYF. CDR3 DNA: TGTGCCAGCAGCGTCGCAGGGTTTAGGGAGCAGTACTTC. The full variable domain, rest sourced from reference TRBV9 and TRBJ2-7, is DSGVTQTPKHLITATGQRVTLRCSPRSGDLSVYWYQQSLDQGLQFLIQYYNGEERAKGNILERFSAQQFPDLHSELNLSSLELGDSALYFCASSVAGFREQYFGPGTRLTVT.

The chain carries TRBV13 and TRBJ2-1, with 14 bases that match TRBD2. This CDR3 is 21 amino acids long. V dropped 5 bases and J dropped 0; count of bases not matched to a gene: 15. Germline V gene data show CDR1 as PRHDT and CDR2 as FYEKMQ (reference sequence). As DNA, the CDR3 is TGTGCCAGCAGCCCCTTCGGGACTAGCGGGGGTCTCCTGAGCTCCTACAATGAGCAGTTCTTC. This sequence encodes CASSPFGTSGGLLSSYNEQFF. Full variable domain (rest looked up from reference TRBV13 and TRBJ2-1): AAGVIQSPRHLIKEKRETATLKCYPIPRHDTVYWYQQGPGQDPQFLISFYEKMQSDKGSIPDRFSAQQFSDYHSELNMSSLELGDSALYFCASSPFGTSGGLLSSYNEQFFGPGTRLTVL.

The chain carries TRBV2 and TRBJ2-2; weak D call: TRBD2 (5 bases). CDR1 SNHLY and CDR2 FYNNEI come from the germline V gene. The CDR3 contains 15 residues. Between the trimmed V and J ends, which lost 4 bases and 1 base, there was a span of 10 bases. CDR3 nucleotides: TGTGCCAGCAGTGTTGGTCGGGGGAACACCGGGGAGCTGTTTTTT. Translation: CASSVGRGNTGELFF.

The gene calls are TRBV5-1 and TRBJ2-3, with 12 bases aligning to TRBD2. This CDR3 region has 15 residues. Losses at the gene ends were 4 bases for V and 6 bases for J; bases not matched to a gene: 6. Germline V CDR1 and CDR2: SGHRS, YFSETQ. DNA of the CDR3: TGCGCCAGCAGCGTCCTAGCGGGGGGGCGGGATACGCAGTATTTT. Translated, it gives CASSVLAGGRDTQYF. Full variable domain (rest looked up from reference TRBV5-1 and TRBJ2-3): KAGVTQTPRYLIKTRGQQVTLSCSPISGHRSVSWYQQTPGQGLQFLFEYFSETQRNKGNFPGRFSGRQFSNSRSEMNVSTLELGDSALYLCASSVLAGGRDTQYFGPGTRLTVL.